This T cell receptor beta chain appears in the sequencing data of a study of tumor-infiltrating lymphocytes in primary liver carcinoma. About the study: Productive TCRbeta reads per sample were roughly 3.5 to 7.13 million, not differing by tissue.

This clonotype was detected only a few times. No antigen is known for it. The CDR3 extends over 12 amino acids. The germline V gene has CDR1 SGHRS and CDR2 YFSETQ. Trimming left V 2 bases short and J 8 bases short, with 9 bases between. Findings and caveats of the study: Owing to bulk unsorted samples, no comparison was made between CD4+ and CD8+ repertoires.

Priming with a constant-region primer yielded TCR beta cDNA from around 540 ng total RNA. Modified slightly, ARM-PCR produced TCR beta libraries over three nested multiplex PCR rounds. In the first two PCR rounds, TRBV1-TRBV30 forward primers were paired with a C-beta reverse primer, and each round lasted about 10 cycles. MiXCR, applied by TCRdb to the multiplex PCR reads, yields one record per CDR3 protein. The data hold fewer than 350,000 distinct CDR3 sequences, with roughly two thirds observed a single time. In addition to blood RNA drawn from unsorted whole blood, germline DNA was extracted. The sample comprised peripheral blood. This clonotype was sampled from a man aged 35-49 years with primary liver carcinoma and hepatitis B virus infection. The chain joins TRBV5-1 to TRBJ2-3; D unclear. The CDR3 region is CASSLDLTTQYF. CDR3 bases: TGCGCCAGCAGCTTAGACCTAACTACGCAGTATTTT.